The source of this T cell receptor beta chain is a study of pediatric ulcerative colitis (dated by TCRdb to about 2019). Looking at the study overall: Pancolitis was present in roughly seven ulcerative colitis patients and left-sided colitis in two, and histology consistent with ulcerative colitis was found in all of these patients. From 8 to 10 newly diagnosed, treatment-naive pediatric ulcerative colitis patients and a few non-IBD control children, paired blood and rectal samples were collected. By Pediatric Ulcerative Colitis Activity Index, a couple of patients had mild disease, several had moderate disease and three had acute severe colitis.

A note on this clone: The specificity of this receptor is unknown. The record has no base qualities; no much larger clone is one base away.

Through the immunoSEQ TRB Survey service, multiplex V and J primers were used to amplify rearranged CDR3 beta regions from genomic DNA. Survey-level sequencing depth of up to 500,000 reads per sample was used to keep depth equal across samples. Libraries were purified, pooled and sequenced on Illumina technology. The paper's processing steps were these. immunoSEQ online tools were used for productive clonality, sample overlap, pairwise scatters, CDR3 beta length, V/D/J gene usage and productiveness. Calculated diversity was the number of unique rearrangements divided by total templates times 100; Shannon and Simpson indices were also computed. For principal component analysis, Z-score normalized data were analyzed with the R prcomp function and the ggbiplot package. Morisita's index was used to measure clonal overlap between blood and rectum within each subject. Not all clones reach the TCRdb copy of this immuneACCESS table, which keeps in-frame sequences only. Checked studies attribute under half of the gap to unresolved V genes and leave the rest unexplained. Clonal size and the V and J genes are those of that table, whereas D and trimming came from the DNA. Counted in this sample were around 10,000 clones; 80% to 90% of them appeared once. Of the sample, 6.5% to 8.5% is held by the ten largest clones.

Before the diagnostic colonoscopy, none of the ulcerative colitis patients had been given immunosuppressive medication. Blood was sampled at the same time as the colonoscopy. The Wizard kit (Promega) was used to extract genomic DNA from the blood and intestinal samples. General conclusions and limits of the study: A couple of patients' blood samples yielded substantially fewer templates for technical reasons and were excluded from blood-rectal overlap analysis. Rectal repertoire features separated controls, mild-moderate and acute severe colitis patients; acute severe colitis showed reduced rectal diversity due to clonal expansions. A couple of rectal CDR3 clonotypes turned up in every ulcerative colitis patient but in none of the controls. Because repertoires were derived from total lymphocyte DNA, patterns in rare subsets such as regulatory T cells may not have been reflected. Significantly higher autologous blood-rectal clonal overlap was found in ulcerative colitis patients than in controls, which suggested increased T cell trafficking to inflamed tissue. With only a handful of individuals, the healthy control group was small.

Spanning cysteine to phenylalanine, the CDR3 consists of 11 amino acids. The kept DNA is CDR3 alone, 33 bases in frame from the first base. CDR1 MNHEY and CDR2 SVGAGI are derived from the germline V gene. Between the V and J ends, shortened by 4 bases and 12 bases respectively, the junction contains 13 bases. Sequencing input: blood. The V gene is TRBV6-5 and the J gene is TRBJ2-7, with the D gene not confidently named. The sequence was obtained from a girl under 18 with moderate ulcerative colitis. The CDR3 region has the sequence CASSSDSHLYF. The sequenced DNA is TGTGCCAGCAGTTCCGACTCGCACCTGTACTTC.